These 4 T cell receptor beta chains were sequenced from one sample in a study of cytomegalovirus exposure and HLA in healthy donors. Researchers ran the PCR with 60 Vbeta and 13 Jbeta primers. TCRdb keeps only in-frame clones here, not all; method: immunoSEQ multiplex PCR. In the table there are fewer than 110,000 clones, roughly three quarters of which are singletons. Sample: PBMCs. All receptors come from a woman between 18 and 29 years old in good health and CMV-seropositive.

The chain couples TRBV7-9 to TRBJ1-4; no definite D call. The CDR3 extends over 14 amino acids. V was pared by 2 bases and J by 3 bases, with 7 bases between. Germline V gives CDR1 SEHNR, CDR2 FQNEAQ (reference sequence). This CDR3 is CASSLRESNEKLFF. The CDR3 DNA is TGTGCCAGCAGCTTACGGGAATCTAATGAAAAACTGTTTTTT.

The gene calls are TRBV5-1 and TRBJ2-5; the match to TRBD2 covers 15 bases. The CDR3 sequence is 17 residues long. Germline V lookup: CDR1 SGHRS, CDR2 YFSETQ. V lost 2 bases to trimming and J lost 3 bases; unmatched junction nucleotides: 5. DNA for the CDR3: TGCGCCAGCAGCTTCGGGTGGACTAGCGGGGGGGAAGAGACCCAGTACTTC. This codes for CASSFGWTSGGEETQYF.

This clone was seen only a few times. The rearrangement joins TRBV2 to TRBJ1-6; D remains unclear. The CDR3 contains 17 residues. V lost 6 bases, J lost 10 bases, and 25 bases lay in between. Germline V gives CDR1 SNHLY, CDR2 FYNNEI. CDR3 DNA sequence: TGTGCCAGCAGCGAAAGACCGACGAGGACTCAAAAATCACCCCTCCACTTT. It codes for CASSERPTRTQKSPLHF.

V gene TRBV5-4 combines with J gene TRBJ2-7, with 7 bases matching TRBD2. The V gene end was trimmed by 0 bases and the J gene end by 4 bases; junction bases not matched to a gene: 7. This CDR3 has 15 amino acids. Germline V gene data show CDR1 as SGHNT and CDR2 as YYREEE (reference sequence). The CDR3 sequence: CASSLVGGTRYEQYF. As DNA, the CDR3 is TGTGCCAGCAGCTTGGTGGGAGGGACCCGGTACGAGCAGTACTTC.